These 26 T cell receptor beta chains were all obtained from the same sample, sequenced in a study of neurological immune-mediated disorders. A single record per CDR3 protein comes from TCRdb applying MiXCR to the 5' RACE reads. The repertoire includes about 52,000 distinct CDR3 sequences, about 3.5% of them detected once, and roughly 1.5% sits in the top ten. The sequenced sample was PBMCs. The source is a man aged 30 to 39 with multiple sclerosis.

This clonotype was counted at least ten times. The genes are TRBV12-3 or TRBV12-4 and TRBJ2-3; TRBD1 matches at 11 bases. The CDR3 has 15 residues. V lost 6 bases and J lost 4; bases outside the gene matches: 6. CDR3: CASRSRTGGSDTQYF. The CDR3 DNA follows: TGTGCCAGCAGGTCGAGGACAGGGGGCTCAGATACGCAGTATTTT.

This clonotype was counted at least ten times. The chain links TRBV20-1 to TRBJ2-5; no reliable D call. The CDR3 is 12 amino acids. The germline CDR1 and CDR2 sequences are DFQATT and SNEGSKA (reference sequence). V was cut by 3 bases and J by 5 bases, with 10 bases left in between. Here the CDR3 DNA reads TGCAGTGCTAGTGCTAGGGTGGAGACCCAGTACTTC. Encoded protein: CSASARVETQYF.

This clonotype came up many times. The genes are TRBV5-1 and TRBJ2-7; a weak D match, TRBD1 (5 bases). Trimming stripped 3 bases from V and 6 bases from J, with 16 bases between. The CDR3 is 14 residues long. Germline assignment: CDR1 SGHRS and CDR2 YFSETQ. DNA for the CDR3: TGCGCCAGCAGCTCCCCAGGGAATCCAGGCGAGCAGTACTTC. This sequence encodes CASSSPGNPGEQYF.

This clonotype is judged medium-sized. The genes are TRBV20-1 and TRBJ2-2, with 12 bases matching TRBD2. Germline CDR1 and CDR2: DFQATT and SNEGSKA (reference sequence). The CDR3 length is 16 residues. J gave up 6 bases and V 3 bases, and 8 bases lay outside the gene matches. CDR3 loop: CSARESSGRVSGELFF. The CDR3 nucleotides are TGCAGTGCTAGGGAGTCTAGCGGGAGGGTATCCGGGGAGCTGTTTTTT.

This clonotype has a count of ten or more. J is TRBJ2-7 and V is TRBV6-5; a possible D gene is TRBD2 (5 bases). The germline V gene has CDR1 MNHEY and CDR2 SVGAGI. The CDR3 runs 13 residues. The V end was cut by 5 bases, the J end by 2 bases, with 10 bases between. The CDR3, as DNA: TGTGCCAGCAGTCCTACCGGGACCTACGAGCAGTACTTC. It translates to CASSPTGTYEQYF.

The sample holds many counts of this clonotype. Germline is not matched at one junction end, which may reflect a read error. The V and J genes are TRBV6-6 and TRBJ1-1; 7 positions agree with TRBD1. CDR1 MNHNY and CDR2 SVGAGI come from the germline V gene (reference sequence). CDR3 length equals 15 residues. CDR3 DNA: TGTGCCAGCAGCTACTTAGGGACAGCTAACACTGAAGCTTTCTTT. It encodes CASSYLGTANTEAFF.

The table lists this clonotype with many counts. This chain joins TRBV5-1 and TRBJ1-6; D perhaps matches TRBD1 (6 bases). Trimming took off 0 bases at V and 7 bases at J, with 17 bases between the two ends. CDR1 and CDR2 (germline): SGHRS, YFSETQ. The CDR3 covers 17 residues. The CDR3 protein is CASSLGDGGPPNSPLHF. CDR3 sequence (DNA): TGCGCCAGCAGCTTGGGCGACGGGGGGCCCCCAAATTCACCCCTCCACTTT.

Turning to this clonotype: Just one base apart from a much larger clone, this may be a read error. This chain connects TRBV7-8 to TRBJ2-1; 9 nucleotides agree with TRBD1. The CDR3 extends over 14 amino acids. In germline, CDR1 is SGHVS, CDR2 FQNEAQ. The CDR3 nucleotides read TGTGCCAGCAGCCTGGACAGGGGAGGTAATGAGCGGTTCTTC. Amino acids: CASSLDRGGNERFF. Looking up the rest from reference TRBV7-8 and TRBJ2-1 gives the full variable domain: GAGVSQSPRYKVAKRGQDVALRCDPISGHVSLFWYQQALGQGPEFLTYFQNEAQLDKSGLPSDRFFAERPEGSVSTLKIQRTQQEDSAVYLCASSLDRGGNERFFGPGTRLTVL.

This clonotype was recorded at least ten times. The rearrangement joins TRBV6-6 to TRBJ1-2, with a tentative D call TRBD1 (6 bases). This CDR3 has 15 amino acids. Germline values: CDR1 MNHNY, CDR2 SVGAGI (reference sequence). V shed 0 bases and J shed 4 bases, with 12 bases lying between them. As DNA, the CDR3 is TGTGCCAGCAGTTACTCGGACAGACGGGGCTATGGCTACACCTTC. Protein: CASSYSDRRGYGYTF.

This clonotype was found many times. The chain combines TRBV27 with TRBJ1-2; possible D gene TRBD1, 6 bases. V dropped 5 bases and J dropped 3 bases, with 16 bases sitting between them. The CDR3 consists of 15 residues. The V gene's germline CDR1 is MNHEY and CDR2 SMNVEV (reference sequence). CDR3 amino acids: CASSSRQDGDYGYTF. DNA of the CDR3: TGTGCCAGCAGTAGTCGACAGGATGGGGACTATGGCTACACCTTC.

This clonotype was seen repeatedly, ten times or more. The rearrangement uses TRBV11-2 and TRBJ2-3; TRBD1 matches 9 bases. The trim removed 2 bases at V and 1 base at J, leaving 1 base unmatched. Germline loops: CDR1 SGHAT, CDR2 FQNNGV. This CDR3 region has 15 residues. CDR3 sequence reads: CASSLRDRGTDTQYF. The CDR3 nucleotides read TGTGCCAGCAGCTTACGGGACAGGGGCACAGATACGCAGTATTTT.

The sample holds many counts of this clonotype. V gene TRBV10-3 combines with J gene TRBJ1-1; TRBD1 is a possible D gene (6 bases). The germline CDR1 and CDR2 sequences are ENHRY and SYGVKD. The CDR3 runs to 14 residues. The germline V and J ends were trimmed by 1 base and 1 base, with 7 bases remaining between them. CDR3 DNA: TGTGCCATCAGTGAGTACAGGGAGAACACTGAAGCTTTCTTT. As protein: CAISEYRENTEAFF.

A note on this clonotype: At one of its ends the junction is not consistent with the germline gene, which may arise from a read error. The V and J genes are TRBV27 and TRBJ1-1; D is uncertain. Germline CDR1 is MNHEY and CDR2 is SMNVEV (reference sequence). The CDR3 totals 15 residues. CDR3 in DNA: TGTGCCAGTAGTTCAGCATCGAACTCGAACACTGAAGCTTTCTTT. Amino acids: CASSSASNSNTEAFF.

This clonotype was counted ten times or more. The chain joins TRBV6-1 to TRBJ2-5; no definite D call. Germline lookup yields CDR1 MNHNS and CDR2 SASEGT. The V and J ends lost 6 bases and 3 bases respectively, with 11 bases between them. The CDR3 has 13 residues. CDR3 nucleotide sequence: TGTGCCAGCAGGGATGATCAAAAAGAGACCCAGTACTTC. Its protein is CASRDDQKETQYF.

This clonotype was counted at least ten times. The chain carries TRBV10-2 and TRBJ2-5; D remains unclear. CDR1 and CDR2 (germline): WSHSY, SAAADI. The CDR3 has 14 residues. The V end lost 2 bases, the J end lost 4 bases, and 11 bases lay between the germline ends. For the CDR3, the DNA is TGCGCCAGCAGTGAGCCAGGACCGGGAGAGACCCAGTACTTC. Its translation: CASSEPGPGETQYF.

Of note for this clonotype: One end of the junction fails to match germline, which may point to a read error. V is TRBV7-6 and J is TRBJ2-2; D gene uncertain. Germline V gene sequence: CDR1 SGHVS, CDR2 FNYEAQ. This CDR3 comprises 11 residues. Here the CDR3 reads CASRLAGELFF. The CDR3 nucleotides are TGTGCCAGCAGATTAGCCGGGGAGCTGTTTTTT. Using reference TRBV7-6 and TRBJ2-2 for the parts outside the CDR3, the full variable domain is GAGVSQSPRYKVTKRGQDVALRCDPISGHVSLYWYRQALGQGPEFLTYFNYEAQQDKSGLPNDRFSAERPEGSISTLTIQRTEQRDSAMYRCASRLAGELFFGEGSRLTVL.

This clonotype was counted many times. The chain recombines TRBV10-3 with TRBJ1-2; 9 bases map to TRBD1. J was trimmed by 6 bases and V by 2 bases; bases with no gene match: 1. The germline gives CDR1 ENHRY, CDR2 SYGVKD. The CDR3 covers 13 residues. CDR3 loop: CAISERQGDGYTF. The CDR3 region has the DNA TGTGCCATCAGTGAGAGACAGGGGGATGGCTACACCTTC.

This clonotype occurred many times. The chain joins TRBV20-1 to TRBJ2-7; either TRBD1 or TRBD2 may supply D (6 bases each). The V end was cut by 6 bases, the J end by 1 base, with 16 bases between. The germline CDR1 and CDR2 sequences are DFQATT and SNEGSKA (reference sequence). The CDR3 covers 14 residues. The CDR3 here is CSARGRDRSYEQYF. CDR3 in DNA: TGCAGTGCCCGGGGGCGGGATCGGTCCTACGAGCAGTACTTC.

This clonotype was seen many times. Written as DNA, the CDR3 is TGTGCCAGCAGCCAAACGACAGGGAACTATGGCTACACCTTC. Its translation is CASSQTTGNYGYTF. V gene TRBV3-1 combines with J gene TRBJ1-2; 7 bases line up with TRBD1. Germline trimming cut 2 bases from V and 2 bases from J; bases unmatched to any gene: 2. CDR1 and CDR2 from the germline V gene are LGHDT and YNNKEL (reference sequence). The CDR3 spans 14 residues.

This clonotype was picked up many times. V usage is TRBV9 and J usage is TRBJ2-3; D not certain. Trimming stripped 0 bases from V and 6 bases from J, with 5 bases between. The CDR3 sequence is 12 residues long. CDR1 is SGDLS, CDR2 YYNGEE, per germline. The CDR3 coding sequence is TGTGCCAGCAGCGTAGGCCGGGATACGCAGTATTTT. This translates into CASSVGRDTQYF.

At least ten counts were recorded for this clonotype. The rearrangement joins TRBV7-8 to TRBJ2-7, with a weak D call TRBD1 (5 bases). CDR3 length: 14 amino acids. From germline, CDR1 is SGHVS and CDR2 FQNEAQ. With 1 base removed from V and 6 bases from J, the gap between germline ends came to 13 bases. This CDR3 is CASSLVGHLAEQYF. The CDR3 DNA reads TGTGCCAGCAGCTTAGTGGGGCATCTGGCCGAGCAGTACTTC.

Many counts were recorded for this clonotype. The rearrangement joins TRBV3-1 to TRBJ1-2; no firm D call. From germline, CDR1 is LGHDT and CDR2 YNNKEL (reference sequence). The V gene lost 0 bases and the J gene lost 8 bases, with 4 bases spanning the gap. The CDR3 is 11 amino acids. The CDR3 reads CASSQDFGYTF. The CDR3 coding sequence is TGTGCCAGCAGCCAAGATTTCGGCTACACCTTC.

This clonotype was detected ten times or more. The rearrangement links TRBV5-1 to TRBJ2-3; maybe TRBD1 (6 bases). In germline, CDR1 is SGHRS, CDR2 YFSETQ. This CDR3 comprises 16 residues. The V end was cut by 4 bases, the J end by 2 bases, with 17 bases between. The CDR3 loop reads CASSPGTTLDTDTQYF. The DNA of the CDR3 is TGCGCCAGCAGCCCGGGGACAACCCTGGACACAGATACGCAGTATTTT.

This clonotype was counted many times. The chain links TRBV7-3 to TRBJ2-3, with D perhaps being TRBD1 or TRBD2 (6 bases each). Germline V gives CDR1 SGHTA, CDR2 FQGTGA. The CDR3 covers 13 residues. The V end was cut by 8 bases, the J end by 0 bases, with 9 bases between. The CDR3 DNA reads TGTGCCAGCCGAGGGGGGAGCACAGATACGCAGTATTTT. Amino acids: CASRGGSTDTQYF.

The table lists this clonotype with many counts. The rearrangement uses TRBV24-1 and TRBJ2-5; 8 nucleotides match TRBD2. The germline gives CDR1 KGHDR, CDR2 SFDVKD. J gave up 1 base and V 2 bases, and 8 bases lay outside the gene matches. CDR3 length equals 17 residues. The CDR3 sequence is CATSDSGPGGIQETQYF. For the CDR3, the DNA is TGTGCCACCAGTGATTCGGGTCCGGGGGGGATCCAAGAGACCCAGTACTTC.

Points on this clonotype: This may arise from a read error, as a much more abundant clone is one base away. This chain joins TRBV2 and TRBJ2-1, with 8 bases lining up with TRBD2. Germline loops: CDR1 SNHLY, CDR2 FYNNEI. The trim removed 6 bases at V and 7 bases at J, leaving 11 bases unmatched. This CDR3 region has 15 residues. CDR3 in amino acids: CASSPGTRGRNEQFF. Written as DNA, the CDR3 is TGTGCCAGCAGCCCCGGGACTAGAGGGAGGAATGAGCAGTTCTTC.